These T cell receptor beta chains were read from a single sample in a study of OX40 agonist ivuxolimab in advanced cancers. Only in-frame clones appear in the TCRdb table, and some are missing; sequencing was by immunoSEQ multiplex PCR. There are roughly 70,000 clones in the sample; over 80% occur only once, and approximately 0.51% lies in the top ten. The sample was CD4+ or CD8+ T cells sorted from blood, taken in a trial of the OX40 agonist ivuxolimab. The receptor source for this set is an adult with an advanced solid tumor such as melanoma, head and neck, liver or kidney cancer. Each CDR3 is given with its conserved first and last residue. A D gene is named only where the DNA matches it firmly. Clone sizes are given selectively: once, few, many, or a class where the clone is expanded.

>19|TRBD2|NA|TRBV6-4|TRBJ2-1
TGTGCCAGCAGTCCTATAGCGGGAGGGCCCGGCTTAAGGAGCAATGAGCAGTTCTTC
CASSPIAGGPGLRSNEQFF
>15|NA|NA|TRBV5-1|TRBJ2-1
TGCGCCAGCAGCGGGGACGGTCTGACCTACAATGAGCAGTTCTTC
CASSGDGLTYNEQFF
>14|TRBD1|NA|TRBV30|TRBJ2-4
TGTGCCTGGAGTATTCCGGACAGGAAGGACATTCAGTACTTC
CAWSIPDRKDIQYF
>11|NA|NA|TRBV29-1|TRBJ1-4
TGCAGCGGTGGGTGGGGTGAAAAACTGTTTTTT
CSGGWGEKLFF
>17|TRBD1|NA|TRBV7-8|TRBJ1-1
TGTGCCAGCAGCTTAGAGACAGGGGAAATACTGAACACTGAAGCTTTCTTT
CASSLETGEILNTEAFF
>15|NA|once|TRBV11-2|TRBJ2-1
TGTGCCAGCAGCTTCTCAGGTCGCTCCTACAATGAGCAGTTCTTC
CASSFSGRSYNEQFF
>15|TRBD2|once|TRBV19|TRBJ2-3
TGTGCCAGTAGTGCGACTAGCGGGAATCGAGATACGCAGTATTTT
CASSATSGNRDTQYF
>16|NA|NA|TRBV7-3|TRBJ2-3
TGTGCCAGCAGCTTAGGAAGAGCGATTGGGGAGGATACGCAGTATTTT
CASSLGRAIGEDTQYF
>14|NA|NA|TRBV5-6|TRBJ2-7
TGTGCCAGCAGCTTGGAAGACAGGACCTACGAGCAGTACTTC
CASSLEDRTYEQYF
>16|NA|NA|TRBV5-1|TRBJ2-3
TGCGCCAGCAGATCCCAGAACCCAAAGCACACAGATACGCAGTATTTT
CASRSQNPKHTDTQYF
>11|NA|NA|TRBV29-1|TRBJ2-5
TGCAGCGTTGAAGCATTGGAGACCCAGTACTTC
CSVEALETQYF
>16|NA|once|TRBV7-3|TRBJ2-6
TGTGCCAGCAGCCCTGACTCGGGGGCTGGGGCCAACGTCCTGACTTTC
CASSPDSGAGANVLTF
>13|NA|NA|TRBV7-2|TRBJ1-5
TGTGCCAGCAGCCGGGAGGAGCATCAGCCCCAGCATTTT
CASSREEHQPQHF
>11|NA|NA|TRBV6-1|TRBJ2-3
TGTGCCAGCAGGGGCACAGATACGCAGTATTTT
CASRGTDTQYF
>13|TRBD2|NA|TRBV11-1|TRBJ2-7
TGTGCCAGCAGGCTTGCGGGAGGGTACGAGCAGTACTTC
CASRLAGGYEQYF
>15|TRBD2|once|TRBV19|TRBJ2-1
TGTGCCAGTAGCTCTACTAGCGGGAGCTACAATGAGCAGTTCTTC
CASSSTSGSYNEQFF
>13|TRBD1|NA|TRBV19|TRBJ2-7
TGTGCCAGTAGTATCTTTCAGGGGGACGAGCAGTACTTC
CASSIFQGDEQYF
>16|TRBD2|NA|TRBV9|TRBJ2-3
TGTGCCAGCAGCGTCGGTAGCGGGAGTTTAACAGATACGCAGTATTTT
CASSVGSGSLTDTQYF
>14|NA|once|TRBV6-1|TRBJ2-3
TGTGCCAGCAGTGAAGGAAGGGTCCCAGATACGCAGTATTTT
CASSEGRVPDTQYF
>15|NA|medium-sized|TRBV11-2|TRBJ2-2
TGTGCCAGCAGCCCCCGGGACCATCGGACCGGGGAGCTGTTTTTT
CASSPRDHRTGELFF
>14|NA|NA|TRBV30|TRBJ2-5
TGTGCCTGGAGTGTAGTCCGGGGTTGGGAGACCCAGTACTTC
CAWSVVRGWETQYF
>11|NA|NA|TRBV6-5|TRBJ2-7
TGTGCCAGCAGCCACAGGTACGAGCAGTACTTC
CASSHRYEQYF
>15|TRBD2|NA|TRBV9|TRBJ2-2
TGTGCCAGCAGCGTAGCACTAGCGGGAGCCGGGGAGCTGTTTTTT
CASSVALAGAGELFF
>10|NA|NA|TRBV28|TRBJ2-7
TGTGCCAGCAGGAGACCTGAGCAGTACTTC
CASRRPEQYF
>13|NA|once|TRBV11-2|TRBJ2-1
TGTGCCAGCAGCTCAGAATTATACAATGAGCAGTTCTTC
CASSSELYNEQFF
>15|NA|once|TRBV4-2|TRBJ2-1
TGTGCCAGCAGCCAAGAAGGGGGAGGTGGCAATGAGCAGTTCTTC
CASSQEGGGGNEQFF